The text below deals with one TCR beta chain. Its antigen is not known. V lost 2 bases and J lost 5, with 3 bases in between. The germline CDR1 and CDR2 sequences are LNHNV and YYDKDF (reference sequence). This CDR3 contains 11 residues. This specimen belongs to a study of cytomegalovirus exposure and HLA in healthy donors. Overall study results and limits: There were a few CMV-associated chains whose specificity for CMV antigens was confirmed in vitro. It was reported that TCR beta sequences correctly inferred the HLA-A and HLA-B alleles for most subjects.

A multiplex PCR was run with 60 Vbeta primers and 13 Jbeta primers. Produced via immunoSEQ multiplex PCR; TCRdb's table is partial and in-frame only. The data contain about 100,000 clones, under 80% of them singletons. The clonotype originates from a middle-aged man in good health and CMV-seropositive. The specimen was PBMCs. The rearrangement joins TRBV15 to TRBJ2-5; the D is unclear. The CDR3 DNA reads as TGTGCCACCAGCAGAACTGAGACCCAGTACTTC. Translation: CATSRTETQYF. The full variable domain, rest sourced from reference TRBV15 and TRBJ2-5, is DAMVIQNPRYQVTQFGKPVTLSCSQTLNHNVMYWYQQKSSQAPKLLFHYYDKDFNNEADTPDNFQSRRPNTSFCFLDIRSPGLGDTAMYLCATSRTETQYFGPGTRLLVL.